This T cell receptor beta chain was recorded in a study of T cell changes during pregnancy in multiple sclerosis. The repertoire was sequenced with immunoSEQ multiplex PCR; TCRdb's copy has only in-frame clones and lacks some. This table has tens of thousands of clones, about 90% appearing once. Germline V gene sequence: CDR1 ENHRY, CDR2 SYGVKD. Trimming cost V 6 bases and J 5 bases; bases outside gene matches: 11. This CDR3 region has 16 residues. Sample: CD8+ T cells from peripheral blood mononuclear cells, taken after pregnancy. This chain connects TRBV10-3 to TRBJ2-1; 9 bases align to TRBD1. This TCR was recovered from a female donor with multiple sclerosis, enrolled in a pregnancy study. The CDR3 loop is CAISEITGGLNNEQFF. Written as DNA, the CDR3 is TGTGCCATCAGCGAGATAACAGGGGGCCTAAACAATGAGCAGTTCTTC.